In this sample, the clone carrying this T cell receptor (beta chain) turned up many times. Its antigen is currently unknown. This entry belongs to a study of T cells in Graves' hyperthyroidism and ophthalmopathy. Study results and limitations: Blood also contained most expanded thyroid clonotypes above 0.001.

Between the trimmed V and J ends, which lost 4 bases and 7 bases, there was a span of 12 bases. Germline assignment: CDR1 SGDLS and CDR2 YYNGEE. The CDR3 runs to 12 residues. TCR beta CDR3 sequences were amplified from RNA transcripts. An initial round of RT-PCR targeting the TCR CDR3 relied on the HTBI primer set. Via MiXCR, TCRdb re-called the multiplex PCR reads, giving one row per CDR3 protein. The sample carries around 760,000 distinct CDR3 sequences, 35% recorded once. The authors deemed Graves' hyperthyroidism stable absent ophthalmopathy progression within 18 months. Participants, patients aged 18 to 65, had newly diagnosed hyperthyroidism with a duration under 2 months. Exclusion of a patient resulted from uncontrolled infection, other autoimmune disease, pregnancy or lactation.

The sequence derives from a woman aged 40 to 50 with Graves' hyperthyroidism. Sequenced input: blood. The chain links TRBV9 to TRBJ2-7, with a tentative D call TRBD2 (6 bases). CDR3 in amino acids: CASSPWSGEQYF. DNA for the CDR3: TGTGCCAGCAGCCCATGGAGCGGGGAGCAGTACTTC.